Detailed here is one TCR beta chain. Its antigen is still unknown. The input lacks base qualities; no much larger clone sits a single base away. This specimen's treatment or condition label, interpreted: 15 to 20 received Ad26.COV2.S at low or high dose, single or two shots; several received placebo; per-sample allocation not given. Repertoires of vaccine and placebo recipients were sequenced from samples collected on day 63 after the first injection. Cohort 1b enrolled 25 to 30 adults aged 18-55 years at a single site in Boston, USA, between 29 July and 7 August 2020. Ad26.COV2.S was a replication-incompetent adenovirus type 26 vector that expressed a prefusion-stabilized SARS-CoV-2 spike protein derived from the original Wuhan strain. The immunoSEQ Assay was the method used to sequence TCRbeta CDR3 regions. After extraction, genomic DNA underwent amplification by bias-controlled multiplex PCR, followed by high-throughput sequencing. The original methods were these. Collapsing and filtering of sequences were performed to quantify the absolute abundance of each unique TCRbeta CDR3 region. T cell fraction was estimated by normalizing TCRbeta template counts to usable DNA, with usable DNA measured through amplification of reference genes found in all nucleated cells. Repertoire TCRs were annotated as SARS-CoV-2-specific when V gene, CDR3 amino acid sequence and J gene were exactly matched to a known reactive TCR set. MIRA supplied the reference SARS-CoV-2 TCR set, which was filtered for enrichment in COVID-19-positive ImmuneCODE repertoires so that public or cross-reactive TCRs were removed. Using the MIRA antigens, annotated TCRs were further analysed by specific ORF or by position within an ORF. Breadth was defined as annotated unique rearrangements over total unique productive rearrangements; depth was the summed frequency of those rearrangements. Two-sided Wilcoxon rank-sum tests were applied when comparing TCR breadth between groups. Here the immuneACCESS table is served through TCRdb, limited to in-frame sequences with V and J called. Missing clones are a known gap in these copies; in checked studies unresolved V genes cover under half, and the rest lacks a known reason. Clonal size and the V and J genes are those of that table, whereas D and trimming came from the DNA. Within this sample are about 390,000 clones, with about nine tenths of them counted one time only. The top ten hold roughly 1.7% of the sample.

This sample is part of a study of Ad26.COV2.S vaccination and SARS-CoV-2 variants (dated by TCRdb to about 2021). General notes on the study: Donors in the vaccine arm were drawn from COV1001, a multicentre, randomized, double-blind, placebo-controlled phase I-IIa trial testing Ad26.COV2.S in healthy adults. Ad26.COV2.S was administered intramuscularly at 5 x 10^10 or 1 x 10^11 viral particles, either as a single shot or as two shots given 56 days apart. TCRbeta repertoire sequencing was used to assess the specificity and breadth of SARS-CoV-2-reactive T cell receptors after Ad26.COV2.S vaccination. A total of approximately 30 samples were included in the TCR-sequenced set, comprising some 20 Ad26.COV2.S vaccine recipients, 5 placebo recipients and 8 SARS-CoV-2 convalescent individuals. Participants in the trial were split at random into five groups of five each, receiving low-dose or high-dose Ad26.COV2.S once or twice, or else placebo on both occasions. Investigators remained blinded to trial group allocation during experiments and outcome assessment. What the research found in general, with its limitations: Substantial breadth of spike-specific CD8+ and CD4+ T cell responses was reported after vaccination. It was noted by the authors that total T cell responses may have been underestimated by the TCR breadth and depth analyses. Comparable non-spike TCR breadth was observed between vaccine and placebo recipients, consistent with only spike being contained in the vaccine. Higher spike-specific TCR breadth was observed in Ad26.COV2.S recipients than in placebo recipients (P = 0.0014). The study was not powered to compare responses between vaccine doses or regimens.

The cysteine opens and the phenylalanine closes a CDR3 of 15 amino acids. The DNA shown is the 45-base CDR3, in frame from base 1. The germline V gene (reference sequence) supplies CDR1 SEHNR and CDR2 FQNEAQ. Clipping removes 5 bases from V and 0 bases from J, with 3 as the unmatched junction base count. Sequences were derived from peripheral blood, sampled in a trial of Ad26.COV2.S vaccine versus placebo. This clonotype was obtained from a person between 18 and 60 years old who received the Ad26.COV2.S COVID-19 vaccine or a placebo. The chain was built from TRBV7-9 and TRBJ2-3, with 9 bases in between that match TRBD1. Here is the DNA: TGTGCCAGCAGCGTCGGGACAGGGAGCACAGATACGCAGTATTTT. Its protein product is CASSVGTGSTDTQYF. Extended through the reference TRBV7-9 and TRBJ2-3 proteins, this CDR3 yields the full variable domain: DTGVSQNPRHKITKRGQNVTFRCDPISEHNRLYWYRQTLGQGPEFLTYFQNEAQLEKSRLLSDRFSAERPKGSFSTLEIQRTEQGDSAMYLCASSVGTGSTDTQYFGPGTRLTVL.